Below are 3 T cell receptor beta chains sequenced from a single sample in a study of identical twins. TCRdb called the 5' RACE reads again in MiXCR, with one record for every CDR3 protein. This sample has 1.5 million to 2 million distinct CDR3 sequences, with around 29% found just once. The sequenced material came from cord blood. The source of these receptors is a newborn girl in good health.

The chain carries TRBV20-1 and TRBJ2-3; 8 bases map to TRBD1. The CDR3 loop spans 13 amino acids. V lost 6 bases, J lost 4 bases, and 6 bases stayed unmatched. Germline CDR1 DFQATT, CDR2 SNEGSKA (reference sequence). In nucleotides, the CDR3 is TGCAGTGCCCCCCCAGGGGGCGCAGATACGCAGTATTTT. It encodes CSAPPGGADTQYF.

This clonotype was recorded many times. V and J are TRBV20-1 and TRBJ2-5; 7 nucleotides align to TRBD1. J gave up 5 bases and V 5 bases, and 2 bases lay outside the gene matches. The CDR3 sequence is 11 residues long. Germline V gene sequence: CDR1 DFQATT, CDR2 SNEGSKA (reference sequence). In DNA form, the CDR3 reads TGCAGTGCTTCGGACAGGGAGACCCAGTACTTC. Translation gives CSASDRETQYF.

This clonotype was counted a single time. V usage is TRBV5-1 and J usage is TRBJ1-1; TRBD1 is a possible D gene (5 bases). The CDR3 sequence is 15 residues long. V was pared by 0 bases and J by 4 bases, with 13 bases between. The germline gives CDR1 SGHRS, CDR2 YFSETQ. The DNA for the CDR3 is TGCGCCAGCAGCTTGGCCGAAAGGGGAGGCACTGAAGCTTTCTTT. As protein: CASSLAERGGTEAFF.